The 20 T cell receptor beta chains listed next were all sequenced from one sample in a study of control samples from healthy donors and cancer patients. Here immunoSEQ multiplex PCR was the method, and the copy in TCRdb shows in-frame clones only, minus some. The sample yields under 100,000 clones, about 88% seen once. Sequencing was carried out using blood. Source of these receptors: a woman between 65 and 79 years old in good health.

This sequence joins TRBV5-6 and TRBJ1-2; D is ambiguous. Germline V CDR1 and CDR2: SGHDT, YYEEEE. V lost 2 bases, J lost 6 bases, and 8 bases lay in between. There are 12 residues in the CDR3. The CDR3 sequence: CASSFRLDGYTF. CDR3 bases: TGTGCCAGCAGCTTCCGGCTGGATGGCTACACCTTC.

DNA of the CDR3: TGTGCCAGCAGTTTAGCAGGTGTAGGCGGCTACACCTTC. Translated, it gives CASSLAGVGGYTF. The chain links TRBV28 to TRBJ1-2; D ambiguous. V shed 2 bases and J shed 8 bases, with 12 bases lying between them. This CDR3 region has 13 residues. Germline V lookup: CDR1 MDHEN, CDR2 SYDVKM.

This chain links TRBV10-2 with TRBJ2-1, with D unclear. V was clipped by 7 bases and J by 0 bases, with 16 bases between them. CDR3 length: 16 residues. CDR1 and CDR2 from the germline V gene are WSHSY and SAAADI. CDR3 region: CASTEPLPSSYNEQFF. As DNA, the CDR3 is TGCGCCAGCACCGAGCCACTCCCAAGCTCCTACAATGAGCAGTTCTTC.

The genes are TRBV16 and TRBJ1-5, with a weak D call TRBD1 (5 bases). Germline values: CDR1 KGHSY, CDR2 FQNENV. V dropped 0 bases and J dropped 7 bases, with 10 bases sitting between them. This CDR3 has 14 residues. The CDR3 sequence: CASSQSAGYQPQHF. The CDR3 coding sequence is TGTGCCAGCAGCCAATCGGCAGGGTACCAGCCCCAGCATTTT. The variable domain in full, completed from reference TRBV16 and TRBJ1-5, reads GEEVAQTPKHLVRGEGQKAKLYCAPIKGHSYVFWYQQVLKNEFKFLISFQNENVFDETGMPKERFSAKCLPNSPCSLEIQATKLEDSAVYFCASSQSAGYQPQHFGDGTRLSIL.

This rearrangement joins TRBV13 to TRBJ2-2, with 9 nucleotides matching TRBD1. Matching the DNA end better, TRBJ1-3 makes the J call doubtful. The CDR3 sequence is 17 residues long. CDR1 and CDR2 (germline): PRHDT, FYEKMQ (reference sequence). CDR3 DNA sequence: TGTGCCAGCAGCTATCAAATCCGGGACAGGGTCCCCAACACCATATATTTT. It specifies CASSYQIRDRVPNTIYF.

This chain uses TRBV20-1 with TRBJ1-2, with a tentative D call TRBD1 (6 bases). Germline values: CDR1 DFQATT, CDR2 SNEGSKA (reference sequence). V was cut by 6 bases and J by 8 bases, with 10 bases left in between. The CDR3 contains 10 residues. The CDR3 coding sequence is TGCAGTGCCGAGGACAGAGGCTACACCTTC. As protein: CSAEDRGYTF.

The V gene is TRBV7-9, the J gene TRBJ1-5; tentative D call: TRBD1 (6 bases). With 5 bases removed from V and 2 bases from J, the gap between germline ends came to 16 bases. The germline CDR1 and CDR2 sequences are SEHNR and FQNEAQ (reference sequence). There are 16 residues in the CDR3. This CDR3 reads CASSPSRGLGNQPQHF. In DNA form, the CDR3 reads TGTGCCAGCAGCCCGAGCAGGGGCCTGGGCAATCAGCCCCAGCATTTT.

The chain carries TRBV19 and TRBJ1-5, with D hard to call. CDR1 and CDR2 from the germline V gene are LNHDA and SQIVND (reference sequence). Trimming took 5 bases from V and 4 from J, leaving 15 bases between them. CDR3 size: 15 residues. CDR3 bases: TGTGCCAGTAGTGCAACCGGGTCTCCAAATCAGCCCCAGCATTTT. Residues: CASSATGSPNQPQHF.

V gene TRBV27 combines with J gene TRBJ1-5; a possible D gene is TRBD1 (5 bases). Germline V gene lookup returns CDR1 MNHEY and CDR2 SMNVEV (reference sequence). V lost 0 bases and J lost 2, with 11 bases in between. The length of the CDR3 is 16 residues. CDR3 protein: CASSLSAGIGNQPQHF. The CDR3 bases are TGTGCCAGCAGTTTATCTGCAGGGATTGGCAATCAGCCCCAGCATTTT.

The rearrangement uses TRBV7-2 and TRBJ2-1, with D possibly TRBD1 on 5 matching bases. This CDR3 has 16 residues. V lost 1 base and J 5 bases, leaving 15 bases between the germline ends. Germline values: CDR1 SGHTA, CDR2 FQGNSA. For the CDR3, the DNA is TGTGCCAGCAGCTTAGGGTCTGGGGCAGGAAACAATGAGCAGTTCTTC. Protein product: CASSLGSGAGNNEQFF.

This rearrangement joins TRBV9 to TRBJ2-5, with a possible D match to TRBD1 (7 bases). The CDR3 is made up of 13 amino acids. The V end was cut by 0 bases, the J end by 5 bases, with 8 bases between. The V gene's germline CDR1 is SGDLS and CDR2 YYNGEE. The DNA for the CDR3 is TGTGCCAGCAGCGTAGCAGGGGGGGAGACCCAGTACTTC. As protein: CASSVAGGETQYF.

The J gene is TRBJ1-1, the V gene TRBV6-1; no clear D. Germline V gene lookup returns CDR1 MNHNS and CDR2 SASEGT. V was clipped by 3 bases and J by 11 bases, with 13 bases between them. CDR3 length equals 12 residues. CDR3 sequence (DNA): TGTGCCAGCAGTGACCTTCGATTGTCTGCTTTCTTT. Amino acids: CASSDLRLSAFF.

The chain recombines TRBV7-2 with TRBJ1-2; weak D call: TRBD1 (5 bases). The CDR3 totals 12 residues. Germline loops: CDR1 SGHTA, CDR2 FQGNSA. The V gene lost 5 bases and the J gene lost 8 bases, with 12 bases spanning the gap. DNA of the CDR3: TGTGCCAGCAGCGAACGGACATCCGGCTACACCTTC. Encoded protein: CASSERTSGYTF.

The chain joins TRBV3-1 (or the pseudogene TRBV3-2) to TRBJ2-1; TRBD2 agrees at 9 bases. The CDR3 has 18 amino acids. V lost 2 bases, J lost 0 bases, and 8 bases stayed unmatched. The germline CDR1 and CDR2 sequences are LGHDT and YNNKEL (reference sequence). CDR3 loop: CASSQWGLADSSYNEQFF. Written as DNA, the CDR3 is TGTGCCAGCAGCCAATGGGGACTAGCAGACAGCTCCTACAATGAGCAGTTCTTC.

The chain joins TRBV11-2 to TRBJ2-2; 9 bases line up with TRBD1. Per germline, CDR1 SGHAT and CDR2 FQNNGV. The CDR3 has 16 residues. The trim removed 6 bases at V and 4 bases at J, leaving 9 bases unmatched. The CDR3 spells CASSPHRGRGTGELFF. The CDR3 nucleotides are TGTGCCAGCAGTCCGCACAGGGGGCGGGGCACCGGGGAGCTGTTTTTT.

This sequence joins TRBV5-1 and TRBJ1-1; no definite D call. The CDR3 sequence is 15 residues long. V lost 0 bases to trimming and J lost 1 base, with 10 bases between them. In germline, CDR1 is SGHRS, CDR2 YFSETQ. CDR3 sequence: CASSLVGPPNTEAFF. CDR3 nucleotide sequence: TGCGCCAGCAGCTTGGTCGGGCCTCCGAACACTGAAGCTTTCTTT.

The chain carries TRBV6-1 and TRBJ2-1; 13 nucleotides agree with TRBD2. The germline V gene encodes CDR1 MNHNS and CDR2 SASEGT. The CDR3 covers 20 residues. V lost 2 bases and J lost 0; bases outside the gene matches: 10. The CDR3 loop reads CASSEQAGTSGASSYNEQFF. DNA for the CDR3: TGTGCCAGCAGTGAACAGGCGGGGACTAGCGGGGCCAGCTCCTACAATGAGCAGTTCTTC.

The rearrangement joins TRBV9 to TRBJ2-7; 8 positions match TRBD1. Germline-derived CDR1 and CDR2 are SGDLS and YYNGEE. This CDR3 has 15 residues. After removal of 0 bases from V and 4 bases from J, the junction contained 6 bases not matched to a gene. CDR3 nucleotide sequence: TGTGCCAGCAGCGTAGCTTGGGACAGGACTTACGAGCAGTACTTC. The encoded protein is CASSVAWDRTYEQYF.

The CDR3 here is CAIRGLGWEQYF. CDR3 DNA sequence: TGTGCCATCAGGGGTTTGGGGTGGGAGCAGTACTTC. J is TRBJ2-7 and V is TRBV10-3, with no clear D. Trimming shortened V by 6 bases and J by 7 bases, and 13 bases separated the two germline ends. Germline assignment: CDR1 ENHRY and CDR2 SYGVKD. The CDR3 is 12 amino acids.

CDR3 residues: CASSVEMNTEAFF. In DNA form, the CDR3 reads TGTGCCAGCAGTGTAGAAATGAACACTGAAGCTTTCTTT. The V and J genes are TRBV6-4 and TRBJ1-1, with D unclear. The CDR3 sequence is 13 residues long. Germline values: CDR1 MRHNA, CDR2 SNTAGT. The V and J ends lost 4 bases and 0 bases respectively, with 6 bases between them.